This TCR beta chain came from a study of blood T cell repertoires in COVID-19. Study as a whole: Sites in the United States, Italy and Spain provided acute and convalescent COVID-19 samples. Sample material is recorded as cDNA or gDNA derived from T cells, B-cell-depleted T cells, or PBMCs.

The CDR3 covers 14 residues. Germline V gene lookup returns CDR1 ENHRY and CDR2 SYGVKD. The V and J ends lost 2 bases and 0 bases respectively, with 8 bases between them. As handled by the study authors: Cell counts per sample came from amplifying reference gene primers. Sequenced by immunoSEQ multiplex PCR; TCRdb stores in-frame clones only, minus some. V and J calls and clone size follow that table, whereas D and trimming were derived from the DNA. The sample consists of some 150,000 clones, more than 70% of them appearing once. The chain links TRBV10-3 to TRBJ2-7; D is uncertain. Material: peripheral blood. The clonotype originates from a man in his fifties or sixties with active or convalescent COVID-19. CDR3 DNA sequence: TGTGCCATCAGTGAGACAGCTGACTCCTACGAGCAGTACTTC. Encoded protein: CAISETADSYEQYF.